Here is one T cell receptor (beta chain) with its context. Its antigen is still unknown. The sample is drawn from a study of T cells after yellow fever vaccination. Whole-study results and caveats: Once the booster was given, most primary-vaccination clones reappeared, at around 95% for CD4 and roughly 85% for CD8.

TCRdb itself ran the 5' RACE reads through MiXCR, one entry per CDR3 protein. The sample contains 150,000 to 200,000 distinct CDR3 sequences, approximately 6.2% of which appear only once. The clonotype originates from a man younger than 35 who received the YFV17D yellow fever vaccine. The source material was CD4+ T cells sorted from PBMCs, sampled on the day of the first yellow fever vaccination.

The CDR3 protein is CATSRDRSTNYGYTF. The CDR3 DNA reads as TGTGCCACCAGCAGAGATCGGAGCACTAACTATGGCTACACCTTC. The V and J genes are TRBV15 and TRBJ1-2; no clear D gene. Germline CDR1 is LNHNV and CDR2 is YYDKDF (reference sequence). CDR3 size: 15 residues. V was shortened by 0 bases and J by 0 bases, with 8 bases between the two germline ends.